This entry concerns a single T cell receptor beta chain. Its antigen remains unknown. The CDR3 runs to 13 residues. Germline V gives CDR1 SGHRS, CDR2 YFSETQ. TRB was amplified by touch-down multiplex PCR, primer pools A and B combined. Reanalyzing the multiplex PCR reads, TCRdb keeps one entry per CDR3 protein, without DNA. The repertoire table contains about 3,500 distinct CDR3 sequences. The sample originates from a study of T cell clusters in autoimmune cytopenias. Study as a whole: A median of roughly 52,000 TRB reads per sample yielded a median approximately 2,500 distinct clonotypes. Points from the study as a whole: TRB repertoire shifts in secondary cytopenia and chronic lymphocytic leukemia mostly reflected lymphoma, not autoimmunity. No cluster-lack signature appeared between secondary cytopenia and chronic lymphocytic leukemia patients, apparently due to lymphoma masking.

Each sample's input was 200 to 250 ng genomic DNA, some 34,000 genome equivalents. A further study also used this sample, focusing on T cell repertoires in aging, cancer and after chemotherapy. From that report: The whole study produced a dataset of several million TCR reads.

The chain recombines TRBV5-1 with TRBJ1-2; as DNA is missing, the TRBD1 call by TCRdb cannot be tested. The receptor comes from a human donor in good health. The sequenced sample consisted of peripheral blood. The chain's CDR3 is CASSVQGGDGYTF.